This T cell receptor beta chain was recorded in a study of T cell responses to AZD1222 COVID-19 vaccine. For the study at large: Pooling was applied to second doses at about 4 or about 12 weeks.

Note on this clone: Its target is not known.

Regarding the study as a whole: The CD4 TCRs associated with vaccination extended across spike and predominated at 160-218 and 743-854. As reported, nearly half of all spike-specific TCRs target variant regions that are unmutated.

Generated by immunoSEQ multiplex PCR, the TCRdb table keeps only in-frame clones and is missing some. The sample lists some 150,000 clones, 89% occurring once. The CDR3 is made up of 16 amino acids. V lost 5 bases to trimming and J lost 6 bases, with 20 bases between them. CDR1 is KGHSH, CDR2 LQKENI, per germline. This TCR was sampled from an adult in good health. The material sequenced was peripheral blood, taken on day 0 of AZD1222 vaccination. The chain recombines TRBV18 with TRBJ2-1, with D possibly being TRBD2 (6 bases). CDR3 sequence reads: CASSSSTGTDINEQFF. The CDR3 coding sequence is TGTGCCAGCTCATCTTCTACCGGGACTGATATCAATGAGCAGTTCTTC.